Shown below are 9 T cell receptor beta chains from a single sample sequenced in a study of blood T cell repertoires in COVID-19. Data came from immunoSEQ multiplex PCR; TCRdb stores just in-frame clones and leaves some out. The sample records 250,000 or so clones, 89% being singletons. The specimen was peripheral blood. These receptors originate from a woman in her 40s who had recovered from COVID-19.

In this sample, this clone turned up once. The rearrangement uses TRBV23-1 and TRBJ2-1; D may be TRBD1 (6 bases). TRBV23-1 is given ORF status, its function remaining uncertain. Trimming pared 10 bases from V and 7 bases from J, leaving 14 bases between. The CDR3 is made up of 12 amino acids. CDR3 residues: CANGEQGNEQFF. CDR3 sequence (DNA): TGCGCCAACGGAGAACAGGGTAATGAGCAGTTCTTC.

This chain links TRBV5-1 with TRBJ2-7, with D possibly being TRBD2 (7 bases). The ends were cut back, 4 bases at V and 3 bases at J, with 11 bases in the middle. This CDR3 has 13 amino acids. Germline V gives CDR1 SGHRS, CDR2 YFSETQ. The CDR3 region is CASSGGGRYEQYF. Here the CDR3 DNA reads TGCGCCAGCAGCGGCGGGGGCCGCTACGAGCAGTACTTC.

Here the CDR3 reads CASSAGTGIETQYF. CDR3 sequence (DNA): TGTGCCAGCAGTGCTGGTACGGGGATAGAGACCCAGTACTTC. The chain has TRBV2 and TRBJ2-5, with D perhaps matching TRBD2 (5 bases). Deletions cut 4 bases from V and 4 bases from J, with 13 bases between. Germline-derived CDR1 and CDR2 are SNHLY and FYNNEI. The CDR3 sequence is 14 residues long.

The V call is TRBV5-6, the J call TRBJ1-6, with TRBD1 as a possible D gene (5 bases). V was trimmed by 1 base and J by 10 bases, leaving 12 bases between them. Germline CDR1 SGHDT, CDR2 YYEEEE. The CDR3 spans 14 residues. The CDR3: CASSLTSGKSPLHF. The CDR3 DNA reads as TGTGCCAGCAGCTTGACGTCAGGGAAATCACCCCTCCACTTT.

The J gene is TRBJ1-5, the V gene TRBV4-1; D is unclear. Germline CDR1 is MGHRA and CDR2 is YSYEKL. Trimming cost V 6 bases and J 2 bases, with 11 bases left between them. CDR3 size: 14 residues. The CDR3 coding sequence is TGCGCCAGCAGTCCTGAACTTGGCAATCAGCCCCAGCATTTT. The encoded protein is CASSPELGNQPQHF.

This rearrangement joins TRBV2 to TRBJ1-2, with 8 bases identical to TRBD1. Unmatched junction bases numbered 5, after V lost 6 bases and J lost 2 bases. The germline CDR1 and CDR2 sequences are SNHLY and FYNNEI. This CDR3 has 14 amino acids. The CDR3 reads CASSPRGRNYGYTF. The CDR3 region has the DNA TGTGCCAGCAGCCCCAGGGGGCGAAACTATGGCTACACCTTC.

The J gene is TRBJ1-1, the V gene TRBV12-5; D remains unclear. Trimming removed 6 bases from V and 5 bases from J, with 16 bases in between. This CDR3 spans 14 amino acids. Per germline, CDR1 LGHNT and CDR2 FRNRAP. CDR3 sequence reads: CASGADIRGTEAFF. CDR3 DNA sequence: TGTGCTAGTGGGGCCGACATACGAGGGACTGAAGCTTTCTTT.

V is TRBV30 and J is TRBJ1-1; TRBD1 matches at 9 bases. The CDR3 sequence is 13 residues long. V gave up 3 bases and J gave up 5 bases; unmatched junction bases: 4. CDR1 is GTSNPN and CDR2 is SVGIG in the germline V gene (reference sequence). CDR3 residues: CAWRTGGRTEAFF. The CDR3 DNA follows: TGTGCCTGGAGGACAGGGGGGAGGACTGAAGCTTTCTTT.

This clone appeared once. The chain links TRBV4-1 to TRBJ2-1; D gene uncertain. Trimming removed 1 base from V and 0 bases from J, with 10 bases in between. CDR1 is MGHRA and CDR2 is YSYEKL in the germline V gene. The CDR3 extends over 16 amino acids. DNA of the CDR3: TGCGCCAGCAGCCAAGTTTACTCTAGCTCCTACAATGAGCAGTTCTTC. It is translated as CASSQVYSSSYNEQFF.